Following are 8 T cell receptor beta chains from one sample sequenced in a study of T cell changes during pregnancy in multiple sclerosis (dated by TCRdb to the late 2010s). Receptors were amplified or captured by the immunoSEQ multiplex PCR assay. This immuneACCESS table, as held by TCRdb, lists in-frame sequences with V and J called but not all clones. Of the missing ones, under half trace to an unresolved V gene in checked studies; the others have no known cause. The sample data list approximately 44,000 clones, and 90% of these were observed just once. The biggest ten clones account for 0.65% to 0.9% of the sample. The material sequenced was CD4+ T cells from peripheral blood mononuclear cells, taken before pregnancy. The origin of the receptors is a female donor with multiple sclerosis, enrolled in a pregnancy study.

The CDR3 here is CASSQIETGRETQYF. The CDR3, as DNA: TGTGCCAGCAGCCAAATCGAAACAGGCAGAGAGACCCAGTACTTC. This chain connects TRBV14 to TRBJ2-5, with TRBD1 as a possible D gene (5 bases). CDR3 length: 15 residues. Germline CDR1 SGHDN, CDR2 FVKESK. V was shortened by 2 bases and J by 4 bases, with 14 bases between the two germline ends.

The rearrangement links TRBV6-6 to TRBJ1-4; D might be TRBD1 (5 bases). Trimming cost V 6 bases and J 4 bases, with 12 bases left between them. The length of the CDR3 is 14 residues. Germline V gives CDR1 MNHNY, CDR2 SVGAGI (reference sequence). DNA of the CDR3: TGTGCCAGCAGATCGGGGGGGAGTAATGAAAAACTGTTTTTT. Translated: CASRSGGSNEKLFF.

The rearrangement uses TRBV5-4 and TRBJ2-5; 9 bases match TRBD1. Germline lookup yields CDR1 SGHNT and CDR2 YYREEE (reference sequence). Germline trimming cut 4 bases from V and 1 base from J; bases unmatched to any gene: 5. This CDR3 contains 15 residues. The DNA for the CDR3 is TGTGCCAGCAGCATAAAGACAGGGGGCCAAGAGACCCAGTACTTC. Residues: CASSIKTGGQETQYF.

The chain couples TRBV19 to TRBJ1-2; TRBD1 is a possible D gene (6 bases). V lost 5 bases and J lost 4, with 23 bases in between. Germline lookup yields CDR1 LNHDA and CDR2 SQIVND (reference sequence). The CDR3 spans 17 residues. This chain's CDR3 is CASSGPQQGALFYGYTF. Here the CDR3 DNA reads TGTGCCAGTAGTGGGCCCCAACAGGGTGCCCTTTTCTATGGCTACACCTTC. Full variable domain (rest looked up from reference TRBV19 and TRBJ1-2): DGGITQSPKYLFRKEGQNVTLSCEQNLNHDAMYWYRQDPGQGLRLIYYSQIVNDFQKGDIAEGYSVSREKKESFPLTVTSAQKNPTAFYLCASSGPQQGALFYGYTFGSGTRLTVV.

The genes are TRBV5-1 and TRBJ2-7; TRBD2 aligns across 7 bases. V was clipped by 6 bases and J by 0 bases; unmatched bases: 6. This CDR3 has 14 amino acids. Per germline, CDR1 SGHRS and CDR2 YFSETQ. CDR3 region: CASTEVAGSYEQYF. In DNA, the CDR3 is TGCGCCAGCACAGAGGTAGCGGGCTCCTACGAGCAGTACTTC.

The chain uses TRBV12-5 and TRBJ2-5; 8 bases align to TRBD1. CDR3 size: 14 residues. Germline CDR1 and CDR2: LGHNT and FRNRAP. With V trimmed by 8 bases and J by 4 bases, 9 bases remained unmatched. As DNA, the CDR3 is TGTGCTAGTTCGACACCTCAGGGGGCAGAGACCCAGTACTTC. Translating it yields CASSTPQGAETQYF.

The V and J genes are TRBV7-9 and TRBJ1-6; D not certain. This CDR3 is 13 amino acids long. Germline V lookup: CDR1 SEHNR, CDR2 FQNEAQ (reference sequence). Between the trimmed V and J ends, which lost 4 bases and 7 bases, there was a span of 8 bases. The DNA for the CDR3 is TGTGCCAGCAGCTCAGGATCGAATTCACCCCTCCACTTT. It translates to CASSSGSNSPLHF.

The chain has TRBV28 and TRBJ2-3; 9 positions match TRBD2. This CDR3 has 19 amino acids. The germline CDR1 and CDR2 sequences are MDHEN and SYDVKM. V lost 6 bases, J lost 2 bases, and 18 bases stayed unmatched. The CDR3 loop is CASRSDTRTGTSYTDTQYF. CDR3 nucleotide sequence: TGTGCCAGCAGGAGCGACACAAGAACCGGGACTAGCTACACAGATACGCAGTATTTT.